These 23 T cell receptor beta chains were all obtained from the same sample, sequenced in a study of blood T cells in healthy people across ages. The authors ran a second PCR of about 6 to 11 cycles using a sample-barcoded 5' primer and a J-beta primer mix. TCRdb re-derived calls from the 5' RACE reads in MiXCR, one entry per CDR3 protein. The sample yields more than 500,000 distinct CDR3 sequences, about 25% seen once. The specimen sequenced was blood. These receptors were collected from a woman in her 70s in good health.

The chain employs TRBV5-1 and TRBJ1-2, with TRBD1 as a possible D gene (5 bases). CDR1 and CDR2 (germline): SGHRS, YFSETQ. CDR3 length: 14 amino acids. V lost 7 bases, J lost 9 bases, and 22 bases lay in between. The CDR3 region is CASGILTGEGSYTF. Written as DNA, the CDR3 is TGCGCCAGCGGCATTCTAACAGGAGAGGGGAGCTACACCTTC. Variable domain in full (rest from reference TRBV5-1 and TRBJ1-2): KAGVTQTPRYLIKTRGQQVTLSCSPISGHRSVSWYQQTPGQGLQFLFEYFSETQRNKGNFPGRFSGRQFSNSRSEMNVSTLELGDSALYLCASGILTGEGSYTFGSGTRLTVV.

This clonotype was found once. This chain connects TRBV29-1 to TRBJ1-3, with D unresolved. Trimming took 6 bases from V and 5 from J, leaving 17 bases between them. This CDR3 is 14 amino acids long. From germline, CDR1 is SQVTM and CDR2 ANQGSEA. In DNA form, the CDR3 reads TGCAGCGTCACATCGAATAGTGTTAGAAACACCATATATTTT. Protein product: CSVTSNSVRNTIYF.

The chain joins TRBV13 to TRBJ1-2, with no clear D. The CDR3 sequence is 14 residues long. V was shortened by 7 bases and J by 5 bases, with 17 bases between the two germline ends. Germline V gene data show CDR1 as PRHDT and CDR2 as FYEKMQ (reference sequence). The CDR3 region is CASTSLGSQYGYTF. DNA of the CDR3: TGTGCCAGCACCTCGTTAGGATCCCAGTATGGCTACACCTTC.

The V call is TRBV15, the J call TRBJ1-2; D is perhaps TRBD1 (5 bases). Germline assignment: CDR1 LNHNV and CDR2 YYDKDF (reference sequence). The CDR3 has 14 residues. V was trimmed by 9 bases and J by 2 bases, leaving 16 bases between them. CDR3 protein: CATGEGLGNYGYTF. CDR3 in DNA: TGTGCCACAGGGGAGGGTTTGGGAAACTATGGCTACACCTTC.

This clonotype showed up just a few times. This chain uses TRBV27 with TRBJ1-1; tentatively, D is TRBD1 (6 bases). Germline loops: CDR1 MNHEY, CDR2 SMNVEV (reference sequence). The CDR3 is 15 amino acids. V dropped 7 bases and J dropped 5 bases, with 20 bases sitting between them. The CDR3 DNA reads as TGTGCCAGCATCACTGGCGGGGGGCTGAGAACTGAAGCTTTCTTT. Encoded protein: CASITGGGLRTEAFF.

V and J are TRBV29-1 and TRBJ1-4, with 7 bases matching TRBD1. This CDR3 spans 14 amino acids. In germline, CDR1 is SQVTM, CDR2 ANQGSEA. Trimming at V came to 6 bases and at J to 5 bases, leaving 9 bases not matched to a gene. The CDR3 DNA sequence: TGCAGCGTCGTCGGGACAGAAGGAAATGAAAAACTGTTTTTT. Translating gives CSVVGTEGNEKLFF.

The V call is TRBV20-1, the J call TRBJ2-7; TRBD2 is a possible D gene (6 bases). The CDR3 is 11 amino acids. Germline CDR1 and CDR2: DFQATT and SNEGSKA (reference sequence). The V end lost 0 bases, the J end lost 9 bases, and 9 bases lay between the germline ends. The CDR3 nucleotides are TGCAGTGCTAGAGAGGGACTCAGGCAGTACTTC. Protein: CSAREGLRQYF.

The sample holds a few counts of this clonotype. The CDR3 loop reads CASSFYGTADEKLFF. In DNA, the CDR3 is TGCGCCAGCAGCTTTTACGGGACAGCCGACGAAAAACTGTTTTTT. The J gene is TRBJ1-4, the V gene TRBV5-1, with 7 nucleotides matching TRBD1. Losses at the gene ends were 2 bases for V and 8 bases for J; bases not matched to a gene: 9. This CDR3 is built from 15 residues. CDR1 SGHRS and CDR2 YFSETQ come from the germline V gene. Full variable domain (remainder filled in from reference TRBV5-1 and TRBJ1-4): KAGVTQTPRYLIKTRGQQVTLSCSPISGHRSVSWYQQTPGQGLQFLFEYFSETQRNKGNFPGRFSGRQFSNSRSEMNVSTLELGDSALYLCASSFYGTADEKLFFGSGTQLSVL.

The gene calls are TRBV14 and TRBJ2-5, with D perhaps TRBD1 (6 bases). Germline-derived CDR1 and CDR2 are SGHDN and FVKESK. The germline V and J ends were trimmed by 4 bases and 4 bases, with 13 bases remaining between them. The CDR3 runs 14 residues. CDR3 protein: CASSPYRARETQYF. CDR3 nucleotides: TGTGCCAGCAGCCCCTACAGGGCTCGAGAGACCCAGTACTTC.

This clonotype has only a few counts. CDR3 in DNA: TGTGCCAGCAGTAGTGGGGGCCTGTCTGAAAAACTGTTTTTT. Translating it yields CASSSGGLSEKLFF. This rearrangement joins TRBV25-1 to TRBJ1-4, with D maybe TRBD1 (6 bases). Trimming stripped 5 bases from V and 7 bases from J, with 14 bases between. Germline assignment: CDR1 MGHDK and CDR2 SYGVNS. CDR3 length equals 14 residues.

There are a few counts of this clonotype. The CDR3 loop reads CSAADRGVYEQYF. Here the CDR3 DNA reads TGCAGCGCCGCCGACAGGGGGGTATACGAGCAGTACTTC. This rearrangement joins TRBV29-1 to TRBJ2-5, with TRBD1 matching 9 bases. The last part of the DNA fits TRBJ2-7 better; the J call may be wrong. Germline CDR1 and CDR2: SQVTM and ANQGSEA. The CDR3 length is 13 residues.

This clonotype was seen a single time. The rearrangement uses TRBV12-3 or TRBV12-4 and TRBJ2-3; 8 positions agree with TRBD2. J was trimmed by 1 base and V by 3 bases; bases with no gene match: 3. The CDR3 is 15 residues long. This CDR3 reads CASSLRGAGTDTQYF. CDR3 DNA: TGTGCCAGCAGTTTGCGGGGGGCCGGCACAGATACGCAGTATTTT.

This clonotype was counted between two and nine times. The chain links TRBV20-1 to TRBJ2-2; no firm D call. The CDR3 runs to 15 residues. Germline assignment: CDR1 DFQATT and CDR2 SNEGSKA (reference sequence). V was trimmed by 4 bases and J by 0 bases, leaving 12 bases between them. The DNA for the CDR3 is TGCAGTGCTACCCCGGACGGAGCGAACACCGGGGAGCTGTTTTTT. Residues: CSATPDGANTGELFF.

This chain uses TRBV12-3 or TRBV12-4 with TRBJ1-5, with D maybe TRBD1 (5 bases). The CDR3 contains 15 residues. V gave up 3 bases and J gave up 5 bases, with 14 bases separating them. CDR3 in amino acids: CASSFGAGIDQPQHF. The CDR3 DNA follows: TGTGCCAGCAGTTTTGGGGCAGGGATCGATCAGCCCCAGCATTTT.

This clonotype was detected a few times. The chain joins TRBV4-3 to TRBJ2-5, with 11 bases identical to TRBD2. The length of the CDR3 is 15 residues. Trimming took 1 base from V and 5 from J; bases not matched to a gene: 3. Germline CDR1 is LGHNA and CDR2 is YSLEER. DNA of the CDR3: TGCGCCAGCAGCCAAGGCGGACTAGCGGGCGAGACCCAGTACTTC. It is translated as CASSQGGLAGETQYF.

The chain combines TRBV20-1 with TRBJ2-7; D possibly corresponds to TRBD1 (5 bases). Germline V gene sequence: CDR1 DFQATT, CDR2 SNEGSKA (reference sequence). The ends were cut back, 4 bases at V and 7 bases at J, with 17 bases in the middle. The CDR3 is 13 residues long. CDR3 DNA sequence: TGCAGTGCTAAAGGGGTGGGGTTCGGGGAGCAGTACTTC. Amino acids: CSAKGVGFGEQYF.

The V gene is TRBV25-1, the J gene TRBJ2-5; 9 nucleotides agree with TRBD1. J gave up 3 bases and V 4 bases, and 9 bases lay outside the gene matches. The CDR3 runs 16 residues. CDR1 MGHDK and CDR2 SYGVNS come from the germline V gene. CDR3 sequence: CASSGGQGSHEETQYF. The DNA of the CDR3 is TGTGCCAGCAGTGGGGGACAGGGAAGTCACGAAGAGACCCAGTACTTC.

Regarding this clonotype: The junction does not match germline at one end; this may be a read error. This chain joins TRBV30 and TRBJ2-5, with unresolved D. Germline CDR1 is GTSNPN and CDR2 is SVGIG (reference sequence). CDR3 length: 11 amino acids. In DNA, the CDR3 is TGTGCCCGGAGCGTAGTAGAGACCCAGTACTTC. Protein: CARSVVETQYF.

The sample holds a few counts of this clonotype. The chain employs TRBV6-1 and TRBJ1-2; unclear D gene. Germline lookup yields CDR1 MNHNS and CDR2 SASEGT. V gave up 6 bases and J gave up 5 bases, with 16 bases separating them. This CDR3 has 14 residues. The CDR3: CASRPGPSFYGYTF. Here the CDR3 DNA reads TGTGCCAGCAGGCCGGGCCCATCATTTTATGGCTACACCTTC.

Notes on this clonotype: Germline and junction disagree at one end, which may indicate a read error. This chain links TRBV4-2 with TRBJ2-2; possibly TRBD2 for D (5 bases). Germline assignment: CDR1 LGHNA and CDR2 YNFKEQ. The CDR3 loop spans 14 amino acids. CDR3 sequence reads: CAGSLLVNTGELFF. CDR3 sequence (DNA): TGTGCCGGCAGCCTACTAGTGAACACCGGGGAGCTGTTTTTT.

The V call is TRBV4-3, the J call TRBJ2-2; the D gene is possibly TRBD1 (5 bases). Trimming removed 1 base from V and 2 bases from J, with 17 bases in between. This CDR3 contains 18 residues. The germline gives CDR1 LGHNA, CDR2 YSLEER. The CDR3 DNA reads as TGCGCCAGCAGCCAAGGGTCTCTGGGGCAGGGTAACACCGGGGAGCTGTTTTTT. Protein sequence: CASSQGSLGQGNTGELFF.

The chain combines TRBV12-3 or TRBV12-4 with TRBJ2-1; 7 bases are shared with TRBD1. V shed 6 bases, J shed 10 bases, and the junction held 9 bases outside the gene matches. This CDR3 has 13 residues. The CDR3 DNA follows: TGTGCCAGCAGGGTCCCCGACAGGGACGAGCAGTTCTTC. It yields the protein CASRVPDRDEQFF.

The rearrangement uses TRBV7-2 and TRBJ2-2; D could derive from TRBD1 or TRBD2 (6 bases each). Germline-derived CDR1 and CDR2 are SGHTA and FQGNSA. V dropped 7 bases and J dropped 2 bases, with 20 bases sitting between them. The CDR3 is 17 amino acids. The CDR3 DNA is TGTGCCAGCACCCAAGGCCTCCGGGGGCCTAACACCGGGGAGCTGTTTTTT. The encoded protein is CASTQGLRGPNTGELFF.